This T cell receptor (beta chain) comes out of a study of cytomegalovirus exposure and HLA in healthy donors. The CDR3 is 14 amino acids. Germline CDR1 and CDR2: MDHEN and SYDVKM. V gave up 3 bases and J gave up 1 base, with 7 bases separating them. The study ran its PCR with 60 Vbeta and 13 Jbeta primers. Sequencing was performed with immunoSEQ multiplex PCR; in TCRdb, only in-frame clones are kept and a portion is missing. This sample carries around 140,000 clones, roughly 79% of them seen once, and the ten largest clones take approximately 1.5%. Sequenced input: PBMCs. The chain links TRBV28 to TRBJ1-5; D not resolved. The receptor was derived from a man younger than 45 in good health and CMV-seropositive. CDR3 amino acids: CASSFGRSNQPQHF. For the CDR3, the DNA is TGTGCCAGCAGTTTTGGGAGAAGCAATCAGCCCCAGCATTTT. Combining the CDR3 with reference TRBV28 and TRBJ1-5 gives the whole variable domain DVKVTQSSRYLVKRTGEKVFLECVQDMDHENMFWYRQDPGLGLRLIYFSYDVKMKEKGDIPEGYSVSREKKERFSLILESASTNQTSMYLCASSFGRSNQPQHFGDGTRLSIL.